This T cell receptor beta chain was documented in a study of spatial heterogeneity in lung cancer. Study conclusions and caveats: Expanded alpha and beta TCR counts within tumors tracked tumor mutation counts.

The time point here: sample taken at primary tumor resection. This clonotype showed up many times. Its antigen is currently unknown. The library was prepared for alpha chains; this beta chain is a stray read, so its frequency means little. TCR cDNA molecules were tagged individually, and each one carried a unique molecular identifier. One entry per CDR3 protein results from TCRdb running MiXCR on the 5' RACE reads. Of around 15,000 distinct CDR3 sequences in the sample, approximately 6.8% were seen once. This receptor was obtained from a female donor with early-stage non-small cell lung cancer. The sequencing here drew on lung tumor tissue, taken at surgery.

The CDR3 is CASSLGQGAGGQFF. CDR3 DNA sequence: TGTGCCAGCAGCTTAGGGCAGGGCGCCGGGGGGCAGTTCTTC. V is TRBV7-8 and J is TRBJ2-1; D is perhaps TRBD2 (6 bases). Germline V gene lookup returns CDR1 SGHVS and CDR2 FQNEAQ. V lost 1 base, J lost 12 bases, and 16 bases lay in between. CDR3 length: 14 residues.